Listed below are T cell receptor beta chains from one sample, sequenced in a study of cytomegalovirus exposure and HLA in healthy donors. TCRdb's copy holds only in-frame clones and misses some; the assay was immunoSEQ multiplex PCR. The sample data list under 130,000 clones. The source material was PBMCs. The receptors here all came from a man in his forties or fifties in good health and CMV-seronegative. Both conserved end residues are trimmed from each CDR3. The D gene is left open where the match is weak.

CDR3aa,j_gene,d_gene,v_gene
ASSVATNRDRAGESTDTQY,TRBJ2-3,TRBD1,TRBV9
ASSSAGTSGTYEQY,TRBJ2-7,TRBD2,TRBV28
ASSLSGAANEKLF,TRBJ1-4,-,TRBV5-1
ASSVVQGGYNYGYT,TRBJ1-2,-,TRBV9
ASSMPGTGAEQY,TRBJ2-7,TRBD1,TRBV28
ASSYSGTLGTDTQY,TRBJ2-3,-,TRBV6-5
AWSVTVSTDTQY,TRBJ2-3,-,TRBV30
ASSQTDREGANYGYT,TRBJ1-2,TRBD1,TRBV4-3
ASRTQGGGTDTQY,TRBJ2-3,-,TRBV2
ASSEGLAGGRTDTQY,TRBJ2-3,TRBD2,TRBV5-1
ASSLESGGVGYEQY,TRBJ2-7,TRBD2,TRBV7-2
ASSPPYSYTEAF,TRBJ1-1,-,TRBV5-1
ASSTSGGSHNEQF,TRBJ2-1,TRBD2,TRBV5-1
ASSLSAGQGPGGYT,TRBJ1-2,TRBD1,TRBV27
ASSPPDSSLYQDEKLF,TRBJ1-4,-,TRBV9
ASSFGTIYQETQY,TRBJ2-5,-,TRBV11-2
ASSLTSEYEQY,TRBJ2-7,TRBD2,TRBV27
ASIDGAAGNTIY,TRBJ1-3,-,TRBV6-6
ASSASGTGGNTIY,TRBJ1-3,TRBD1,TRBV5-1
ASSFGGLGSNYGYT,TRBJ1-2,-,TRBV7-9
ASSLEQGAGTEAF,TRBJ1-1,TRBD1,TRBV18
ASSLRGAQYGYT,TRBJ1-2,-,TRBV18
AILADLNTEAF,TRBJ1-1,-,TRBV10-3
ASSPGTGTYYGYT,TRBJ1-2,TRBD1,TRBV4-3
ASSQDRATGYT,TRBJ1-2,-,TRBV4-3
ASSLGLAEGEKQY,TRBJ2-7,TRBD2,TRBV28
ASNPMAGGGNEQF,TRBJ2-1,TRBD2,TRBV14
ASSIGTTREQF,TRBJ2-1,-,TRBV19
ASSAHPTGVSNEKLF,TRBJ1-4,TRBD1,TRBV27
ASTPGQRNQPQH,TRBJ1-5,TRBD1,TRBV28
ASRSYRDNYGYT,TRBJ1-2,-,TRBV5-1
ASSGDILSYEQY,TRBJ2-7,-,TRBV9
ASSPWGGAEAF,TRBJ1-1,-,TRBV7-8
ASSPYVGTGGTDTQY,TRBJ2-3,TRBD1,TRBV5-1
SASGGTANYGYT,TRBJ1-2,-,TRBV29-1